Detailed here is one T cell receptor beta chain. The data are from a study of blood T cell repertoires in COVID-19. Here immunoSEQ multiplex PCR was the method, and the copy in TCRdb shows in-frame clones only, minus some. The sample lists approximately 250,000 clones; around nine tenths were seen once. The length of the CDR3 is 17 residues. Germline-derived CDR1 and CDR2 are MNHEY and SMNVEV (reference sequence). Losses at the gene ends were 4 bases for V and 8 bases for J; bases not matched to a gene: 17. This chain uses TRBV27 with TRBJ2-3; TRBD2 matches 8 bases. This clonotype was sampled from a man aged 35 to 55 with active or convalescent COVID-19. Sequencing was performed on peripheral blood. The CDR3 DNA reads TGTGCCAGCAGTTGGCTAGCGGGCGGGTTAGCGCAGGGTACGCAGTATTTT. This codes for CASSWLAGGLAQGTQYF.